This T cell receptor (beta chain) was identified during a study of OX40 agonist ivuxolimab in advanced cancers. Across the whole study: Patients receiving dose escalation had hepatocellular carcinoma, melanoma, renal cell or head and neck cancer. Overall study results and limits: Clonal expansion by week 6 occurred in CD4+ and CD8+ blood T cells (at 0.1 to 3.0 mg/kg).

Points on this clone: Its antigen is not known.

Deletions cut 2 bases from V and 3 bases from J, with 16 bases between. CDR3 length: 16 residues. Per germline, CDR1 SGDLS and CDR2 YYNGEE. Only in-frame clones appear in the TCRdb table, and some are missing; sequencing was by immunoSEQ multiplex PCR. The repertoire has some 76,000 clones, 93% of them found once; the top ten carry 6.2%. The V gene is TRBV9, the J gene TRBJ2-3, with D perhaps TRBD2 (5 bases). The receptor's source is an adult with an advanced solid tumor such as melanoma, head and neck, liver or kidney cancer. The material was CD4+ or CD8+ T cells sorted from blood, obtained in a trial of the OX40 agonist ivuxolimab. Here the CDR3 DNA reads TGTGCCAGCAGCGTCTCCACTAGAACGACGACAGATACGCAGTATTTT. It codes for CASSVSTRTTTDTQYF.